A single sample is the source of the 11 T cell receptor beta chains below, sequenced in a study of shared clonotypes between healthy human individuals. The method was immunoSEQ multiplex PCR; TCRdb's version includes in-frame clones alone and lacks a portion of them. The sample consists of around 620,000 clones, roughly 95% of them appearing once. Terminally differentiated effector memory CD45RA+ cells were excluded from the naive CD8 cells, which were CD45RO-negative and positively selected for CCR7. The sample taken for sequencing was naive CD8+ T cells sorted from blood. These receptors originate from a woman in her 30s in good health.

The CDR3 region is CASRRSGSTDTQYF. CDR3 coding DNA: TGTGCCAGCAGACGTAGCGGGAGCACAGATACGCAGTATTTT. The chain recombines TRBV7-9 with TRBJ2-3, with 7 bases identical to TRBD2. The V gene end was trimmed by 6 bases and the J gene end by 0 bases; junction bases not matched to a gene: 3. The CDR3 runs 14 residues. CDR1 and CDR2 from the germline V gene are SEHNR and FQNEAQ (reference sequence).

Concerning this clone itself: This CDR3 is also generated by other DNA sequences in the sample. The V call is TRBV2, the J call TRBJ2-1; the D gene could be TRBD1 or TRBD2 (6 bases each). Germline V gives CDR1 SNHLY, CDR2 FYNNEI. Trimming cost V 6 bases and J 4 bases, with 13 bases left between them. The CDR3 length is 14 residues. CDR3 bases: TGTGCCAGCAGCGGGGGCGGGACATACAATGAGCAGTTCTTC. The encoded protein is CASSGGGTYNEQFF. The full variable domain, completed using reference TRBV2 and TRBJ2-1, is EPEVTQTPSHQVTQMGQEVILRCVPISNHLYFYWYRQILGQKVEFLVSFYNNEISEKSEIFDDQFSVERPDGSNFTLKIRSTKLEDSAMYFCASSGGGTYNEQFFGPGTRLTVL.

The chain uses TRBV5-6 and TRBJ2-5, with a weak D call TRBD1 (6 bases). V was clipped by 3 bases and J by 0 bases, with 12 bases between them. The CDR3 contains 15 residues. The germline CDR1 and CDR2 sequences are SGHDT and YYEEEE. CDR3: CASSWFRTDQETQYF. DNA for the CDR3: TGTGCCAGCAGCTGGTTCCGGACAGACCAAGAGACCCAGTACTTC. Full variable domain (outside the CDR3, taken from reference TRBV5-6 and TRBJ2-5): DAGVTQSPTHLIKTRGQQVTLRCSPKSGHDTVSWYQQALGQGPQFIFQYYEEEERQRGNFPDRFSGHQFPNYSSELNVNALLLGDSALYLCASSWFRTDQETQYFGPGTRLLVL.

The chain couples TRBV28 to TRBJ2-7; 7 positions match TRBD1. V gave up 5 bases and J gave up 3 bases; unmatched junction bases: 10. CDR3 size: 15 residues. Germline V gene data show CDR1 as MDHEN and CDR2 as SYDVKM. In nucleotides, the CDR3 is TGTGCCAGCAGTCTATTCCGGGCAGGGGGCTACGAGCAGTACTTC. Amino acid sequence: CASSLFRAGGYEQYF. The full variable domain, rest sourced from reference TRBV28 and TRBJ2-7, is DVKVTQSSRYLVKRTGEKVFLECVQDMDHENMFWYRQDPGLGLRLIYFSYDVKMKEKGDIPEGYSVSREKKERFSLILESASTNQTSMYLCASSLFRAGGYEQYFGPGTRLTVT.

To note about this clone: Additional DNA sequences in this sample encode the identical CDR3. The rearrangement joins TRBV15 to TRBJ2-7, with 10 nucleotides matching TRBD1. The junction had 3 bases not matched to a gene; V was cut back by 5 bases and J by 2 bases. The germline CDR1 and CDR2 sequences are LNHNV and YYDKDF (reference sequence). The CDR3 runs to 14 residues. The CDR3 loop is CATSAGTGAYEQYF. In DNA, the CDR3 is TGTGCCACCAGCGCTGGGACAGGGGCCTACGAGCAGTACTTC.

The chain uses TRBV25-1 and TRBJ2-7, with a possible D match to TRBD2 (5 bases). Germline-derived CDR1 and CDR2 are MGHDK and SYGVNS. V was shortened by 5 bases and J by 2 bases, with 10 bases between the two germline ends. The CDR3 totals 13 residues. DNA of the CDR3: TGTGCCAGCAGTCCCGGGGTAACCTACGAGCAGTACTTC. Its translation is CASSPGVTYEQYF.

The gene calls are TRBV5-6 and TRBJ1-1, with 9 bases that match TRBD1. This CDR3 is built from 18 residues. The junction had 9 bases not matched to a gene; V was cut back by 0 bases and J by 0 bases. Germline CDR1 SGHDT, CDR2 YYEEEE. The CDR3 here is CASSLVTGQGSMNTEAFF. CDR3 nucleotide sequence: TGTGCCAGCAGCTTGGTAACGGGACAGGGCTCCATGAACACTGAAGCTTTCTTT.

The rearrangement links TRBV7-8 to TRBJ1-3; D is perhaps TRBD1 (5 bases). This CDR3 region has 15 residues. Per germline, CDR1 SGHVS and CDR2 FQNEAQ. V was clipped by 6 bases and J by 4 bases, with 16 bases between them. The CDR3 loop reads CASSSPGTLGNTIYF. For the CDR3, the DNA is TGTGCCAGCAGTTCCCCCGGGACGTTAGGAAACACCATATATTTT.

This clone has just one count. The chain couples TRBV4-1 to TRBJ1-1; 10 bases align to TRBD1. With V trimmed by 5 bases and J by 8 bases, 14 bases remained unmatched. Germline V gives CDR1 MGHRA, CDR2 YSYEKL. CDR3 length: 16 amino acids. CDR3 loop: CASSSSGTGVWKEAFF. The CDR3 nucleotides read TGCGCCAGCAGCTCCTCCGGGACAGGGGTGTGGAAGGAAGCTTTCTTT.

In the case of this clone: Other nucleotide sequences from this sample produce the same CDR3. The chain uses TRBV28 and TRBJ2-7, with D possibly TRBD2 on 5 matching bases. Trimming pared 3 bases from V and 6 bases from J, leaving 9 bases between. The CDR3 has 12 residues. Germline V gene data show CDR1 as MDHEN and CDR2 as SYDVKM. CDR3 DNA sequence: TGTGCCAGCAGTTTGCGGGTGGGCGAGCAGTACTTC. Protein: CASSLRVGEQYF.

This clone was observed a few times. The identical CDR3 is also encoded by other nucleotide sequences in the sample. The rearrangement joins TRBV5-4 to TRBJ2-7, with unresolved D. Germline values: CDR1 SGHNT, CDR2 YYREEE (reference sequence). Between the trimmed V and J ends, which lost 4 bases and 5 bases, there was a span of 7 bases. The CDR3 has 11 amino acids. The CDR3 sequence: CASSGVDEQYF. CDR3 nucleotides: TGTGCCAGCAGCGGGGTAGACGAGCAGTACTTC.